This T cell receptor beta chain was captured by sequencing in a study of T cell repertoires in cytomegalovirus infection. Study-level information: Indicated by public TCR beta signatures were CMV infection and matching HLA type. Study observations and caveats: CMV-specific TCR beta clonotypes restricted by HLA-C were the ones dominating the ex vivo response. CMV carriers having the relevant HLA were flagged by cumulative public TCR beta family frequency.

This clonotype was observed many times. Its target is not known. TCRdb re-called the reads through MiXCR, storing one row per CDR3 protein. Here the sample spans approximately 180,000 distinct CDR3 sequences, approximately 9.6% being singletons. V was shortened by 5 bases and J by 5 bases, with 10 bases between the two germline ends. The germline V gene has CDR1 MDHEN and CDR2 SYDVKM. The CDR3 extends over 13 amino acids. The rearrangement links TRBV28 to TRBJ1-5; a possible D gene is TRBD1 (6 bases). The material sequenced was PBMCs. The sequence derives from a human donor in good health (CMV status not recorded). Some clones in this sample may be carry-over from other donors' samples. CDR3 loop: CASSPTGYQPQHF. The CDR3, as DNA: TGTGCCAGCAGTCCAACAGGGTATCAGCCCCAGCATTTT.